Detailed here is one TCR beta chain. Its antigen is unidentified. V was clipped by 2 bases and J by 7 bases; unmatched bases: 8. CDR3 size: 16 residues. In germline, CDR1 is SGHTS, CDR2 YDEGEE. The sample belongs to a study of cytomegalovirus exposure and HLA in healthy donors. Study-level points and caveats: TCR beta sequences reportedly predicted the HLA-A and HLA-B alleles of most subjects accurately.

It was with 60 Vbeta and 13 Jbeta primers that the PCR ran. Assay: immunoSEQ multiplex PCR; the TCRdb copy retains only in-frame clones and omits some. The sample includes about 25,000 clones, 75% to 85% of them seen just once. This clonotype originated in a male donor in good health and CMV-seronegative. This chain links TRBV5-8 with TRBJ1-6; 8 positions agree with TRBD1. What was sequenced was PBMCs. The CDR3: CASSFRRTGRNSPLHF. For the CDR3, the DNA is TGTGCCAGCAGCTTTAGAAGGACAGGGCGGAATTCACCCCTCCACTTT.